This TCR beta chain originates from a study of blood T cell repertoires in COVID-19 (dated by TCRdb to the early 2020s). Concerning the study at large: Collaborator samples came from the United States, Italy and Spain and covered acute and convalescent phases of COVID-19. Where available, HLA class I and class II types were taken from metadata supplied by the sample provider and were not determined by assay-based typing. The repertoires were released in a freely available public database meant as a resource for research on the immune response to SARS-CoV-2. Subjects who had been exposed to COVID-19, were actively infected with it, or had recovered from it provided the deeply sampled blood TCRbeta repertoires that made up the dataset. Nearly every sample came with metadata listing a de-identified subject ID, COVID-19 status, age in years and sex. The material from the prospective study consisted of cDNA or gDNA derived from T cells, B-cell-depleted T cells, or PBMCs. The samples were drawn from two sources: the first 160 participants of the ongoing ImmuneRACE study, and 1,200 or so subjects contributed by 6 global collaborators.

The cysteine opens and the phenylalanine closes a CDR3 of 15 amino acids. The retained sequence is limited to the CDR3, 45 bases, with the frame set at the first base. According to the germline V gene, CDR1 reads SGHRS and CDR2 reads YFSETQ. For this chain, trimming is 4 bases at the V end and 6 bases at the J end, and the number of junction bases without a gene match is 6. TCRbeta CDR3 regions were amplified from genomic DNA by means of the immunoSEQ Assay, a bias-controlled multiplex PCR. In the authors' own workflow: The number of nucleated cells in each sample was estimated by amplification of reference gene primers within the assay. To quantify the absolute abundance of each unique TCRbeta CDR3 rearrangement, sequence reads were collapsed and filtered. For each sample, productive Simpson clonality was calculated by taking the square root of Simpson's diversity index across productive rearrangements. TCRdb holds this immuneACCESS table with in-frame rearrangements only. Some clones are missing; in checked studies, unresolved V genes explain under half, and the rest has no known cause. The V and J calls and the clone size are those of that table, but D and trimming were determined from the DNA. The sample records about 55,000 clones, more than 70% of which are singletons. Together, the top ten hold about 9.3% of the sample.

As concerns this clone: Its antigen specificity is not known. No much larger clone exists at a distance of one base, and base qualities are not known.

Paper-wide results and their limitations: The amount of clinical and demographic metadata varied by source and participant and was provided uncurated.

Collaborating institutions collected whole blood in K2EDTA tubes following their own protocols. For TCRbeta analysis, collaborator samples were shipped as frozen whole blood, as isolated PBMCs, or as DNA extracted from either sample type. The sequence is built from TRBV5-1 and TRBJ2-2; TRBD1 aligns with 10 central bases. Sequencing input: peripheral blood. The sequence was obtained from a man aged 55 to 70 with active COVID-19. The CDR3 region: CASSDLTGGPGELFF. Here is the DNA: TGCGCCAGCAGCGATCTGACAGGGGGCCCCGGGGAGCTGTTTTTT.